This T cell receptor beta chain was identified in a study of tumor-infiltrating lymphocytes in primary liver carcinoma. From unsorted bulk tissue weighing roughly 17-32 mg, DNA and RNA were co-extracted. CDR1 MDHEN and CDR2 SYDVKM come from the germline V gene. Trimming pared 6 bases from V and 5 bases from J, leaving 14 bases between. The CDR3 is 14 amino acids. Production of TCR beta cDNA used 400 to 600 ng total RNA together with a constant-region primer. ARM-PCR was slightly modified, and three nested multiplex PCR rounds with it gave rise to the TCR beta libraries. TRBV1-TRBV30 forward primers paired with a C-beta reverse primer drove the first two PCR rounds, roughly 10 cycles each. TCRdb re-called the multiplex PCR reads with MiXCR, one entry per CDR3 protein. The profile shows about 78,000 distinct CDR3 sequences, over 60% of them singletons.

The sequence was collected from a man aged 40-49 years with primary liver carcinoma and hepatitis B virus infection. The specimen was liver tumor tissue from sampling region 4. Stated subset: tumor region T4, right-lateral pole. The rearrangement uses TRBV28 and TRBJ1-3; no reliable D call. The CDR3 is CASSRGGTRNTIYF. DNA for the CDR3: TGTGCCAGCAGCCGAGGAGGAACAAGAAACACCATATATTTT.